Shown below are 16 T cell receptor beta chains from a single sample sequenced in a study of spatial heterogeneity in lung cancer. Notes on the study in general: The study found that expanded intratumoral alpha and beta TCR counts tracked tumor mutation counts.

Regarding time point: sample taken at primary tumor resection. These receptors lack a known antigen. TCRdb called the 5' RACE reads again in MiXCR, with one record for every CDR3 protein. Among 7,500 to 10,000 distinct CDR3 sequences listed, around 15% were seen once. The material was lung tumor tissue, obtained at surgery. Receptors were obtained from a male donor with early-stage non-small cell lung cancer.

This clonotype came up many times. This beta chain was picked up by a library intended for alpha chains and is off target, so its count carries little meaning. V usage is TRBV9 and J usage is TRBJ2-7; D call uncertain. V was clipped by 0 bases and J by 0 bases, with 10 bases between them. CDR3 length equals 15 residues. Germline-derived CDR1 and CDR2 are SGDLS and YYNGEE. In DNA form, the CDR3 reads TGTGCCAGCAGCGTAGGATGGAGCAACTCCTACGAGCAGTACTTC. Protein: CASSVGWSNSYEQYF.

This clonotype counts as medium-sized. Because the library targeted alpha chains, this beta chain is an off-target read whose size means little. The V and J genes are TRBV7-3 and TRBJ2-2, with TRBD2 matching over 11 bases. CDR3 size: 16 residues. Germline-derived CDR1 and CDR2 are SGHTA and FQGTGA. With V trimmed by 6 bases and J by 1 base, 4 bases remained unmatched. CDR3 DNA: TGTGCCAGCAGGGCTACTAGCGGGGGGAACACCGGGGAGCTGTTTTTT. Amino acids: CASRATSGGNTGELFF.

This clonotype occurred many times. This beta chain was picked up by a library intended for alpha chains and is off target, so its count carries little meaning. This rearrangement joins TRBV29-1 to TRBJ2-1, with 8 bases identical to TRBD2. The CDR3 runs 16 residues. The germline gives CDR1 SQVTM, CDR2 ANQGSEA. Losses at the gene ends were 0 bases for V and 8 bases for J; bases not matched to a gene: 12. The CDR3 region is CSVEDEGGRSSYEQFF. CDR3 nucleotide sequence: TGCAGCGTTGAAGATGAGGGCGGGAGGTCCTCCTATGAGCAGTTCTTC.

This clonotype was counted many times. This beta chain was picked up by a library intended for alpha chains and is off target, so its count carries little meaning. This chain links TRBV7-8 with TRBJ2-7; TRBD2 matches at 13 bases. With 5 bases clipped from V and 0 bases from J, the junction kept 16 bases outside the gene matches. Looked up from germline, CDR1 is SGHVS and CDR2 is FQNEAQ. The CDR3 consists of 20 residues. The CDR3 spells CASSPRNFGLAGAFSYEQYF. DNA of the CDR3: TGTGCCAGCAGCCCTAGAAATTTCGGACTAGCGGGAGCCTTCTCCTACGAGCAGTACTTC. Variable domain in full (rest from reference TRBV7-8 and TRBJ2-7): GAGVSQSPRYKVAKRGQDVALRCDPISGHVSLFWYQQALGQGPEFLTYFQNEAQLDKSGLPSDRFFAERPEGSVSTLKIQRTQQEDSAVYLCASSPRNFGLAGAFSYEQYFGPGTRLTVT.

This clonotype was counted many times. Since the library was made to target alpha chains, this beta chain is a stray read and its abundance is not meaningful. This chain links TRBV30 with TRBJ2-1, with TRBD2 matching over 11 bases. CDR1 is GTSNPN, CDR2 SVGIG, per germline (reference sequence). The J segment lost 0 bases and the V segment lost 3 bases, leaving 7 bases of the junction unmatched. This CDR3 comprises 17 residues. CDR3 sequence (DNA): TGTGCCTGGAGAAGGACTAGCGGGCTCAGCTCCTACAATGAGCAGTTCTTC. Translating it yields CAWRRTSGLSSYNEQFF. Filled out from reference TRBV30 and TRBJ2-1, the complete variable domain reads SQTIHQWPATLVQPVGSPLSLECTVEGTSNPNLYWYRQAAGRGLQLLFYSVGIGQISSEVPQNLSASRPQDRQFILSSKKLLLSDSGFYLCAWRRTSGLSSYNEQFFGPGTRLTVL.

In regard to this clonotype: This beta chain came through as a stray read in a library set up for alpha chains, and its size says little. The CDR3 bases are TGTGCCAGCAGGTTACGTCAGGGTTTTGGGGAGCAGTTCTTC. Encoded protein: CASRLRQGFGEQFF. The chain joins TRBV7-2 to TRBJ2-1; possibly TRBD1 for D (5 bases). CDR1 is SGHTA, CDR2 FQGNSA, per germline. The CDR3 loop spans 14 amino acids. Trimming cost V 6 bases and J 10 bases, with 19 bases left between them.

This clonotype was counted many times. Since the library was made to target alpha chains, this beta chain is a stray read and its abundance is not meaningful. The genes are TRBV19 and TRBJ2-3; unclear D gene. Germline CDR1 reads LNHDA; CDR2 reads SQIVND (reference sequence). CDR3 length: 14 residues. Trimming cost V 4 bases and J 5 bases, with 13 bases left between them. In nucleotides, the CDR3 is TGTGCCAGTAGTAAGGGATTGTATGGAGATACGCAGTATTTT. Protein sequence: CASSKGLYGDTQYF.

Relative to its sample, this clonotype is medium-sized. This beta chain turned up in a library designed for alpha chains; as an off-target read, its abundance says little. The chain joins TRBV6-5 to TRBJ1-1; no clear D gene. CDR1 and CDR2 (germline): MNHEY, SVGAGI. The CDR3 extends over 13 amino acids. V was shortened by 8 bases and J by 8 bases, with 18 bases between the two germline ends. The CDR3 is CASRLDPLLEAFF. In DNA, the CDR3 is TGTGCCAGCCGTTTGGACCCGCTTTTGGAAGCTTTCTTT.

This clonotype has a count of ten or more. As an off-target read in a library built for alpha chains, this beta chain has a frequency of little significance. The CDR3 protein is CASKGVGLASSSYNEQFF. The CDR3 region has the DNA TGTGCCAGCAAGGGGGTAGGACTAGCGTCAAGCTCCTACAATGAGCAGTTCTTC. The chain links TRBV6-6 to TRBJ2-1, with 9 bases aligning to TRBD2. In germline, CDR1 is MNHNY, CDR2 SVGAGI (reference sequence). The V gene end was trimmed by 7 bases and the J gene end by 0 bases; junction bases not matched to a gene: 13. The CDR3 covers 18 residues.

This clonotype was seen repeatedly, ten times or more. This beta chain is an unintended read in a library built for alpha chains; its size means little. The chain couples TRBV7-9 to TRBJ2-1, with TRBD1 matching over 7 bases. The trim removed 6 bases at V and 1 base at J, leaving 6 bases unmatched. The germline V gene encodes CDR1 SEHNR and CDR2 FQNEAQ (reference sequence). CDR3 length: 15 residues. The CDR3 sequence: CASSRRQGSYNEQFF. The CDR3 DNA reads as TGTGCCAGCAGTCGGAGACAGGGTTCCTACAATGAGCAGTTCTTC.

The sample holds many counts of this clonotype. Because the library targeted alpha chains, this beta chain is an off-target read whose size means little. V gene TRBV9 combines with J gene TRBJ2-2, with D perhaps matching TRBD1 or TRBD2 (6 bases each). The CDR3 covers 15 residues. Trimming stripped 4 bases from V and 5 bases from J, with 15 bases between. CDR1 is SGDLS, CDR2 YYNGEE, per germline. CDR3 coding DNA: TGTGCCAGCAGCCCAAGAGGGGGGTATACCGGGGAGCTGTTTTTT. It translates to CASSPRGGYTGELFF.

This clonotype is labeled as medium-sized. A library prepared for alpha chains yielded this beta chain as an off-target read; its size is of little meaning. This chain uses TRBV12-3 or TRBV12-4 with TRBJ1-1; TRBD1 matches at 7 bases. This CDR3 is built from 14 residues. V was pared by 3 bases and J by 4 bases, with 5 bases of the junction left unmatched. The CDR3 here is CASSFQGGSTEAFF. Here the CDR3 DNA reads TGTGCCAGCAGTTTTCAGGGGGGCAGCACTGAAGCTTTCTTT.

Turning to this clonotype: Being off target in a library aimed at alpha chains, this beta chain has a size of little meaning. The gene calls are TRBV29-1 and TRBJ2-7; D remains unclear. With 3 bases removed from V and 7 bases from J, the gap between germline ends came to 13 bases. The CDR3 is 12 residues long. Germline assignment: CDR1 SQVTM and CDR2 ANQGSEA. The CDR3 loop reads CSVDTSSREQYF. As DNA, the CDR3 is TGCAGCGTTGATACCTCCTCGAGGGAGCAGTACTTC.

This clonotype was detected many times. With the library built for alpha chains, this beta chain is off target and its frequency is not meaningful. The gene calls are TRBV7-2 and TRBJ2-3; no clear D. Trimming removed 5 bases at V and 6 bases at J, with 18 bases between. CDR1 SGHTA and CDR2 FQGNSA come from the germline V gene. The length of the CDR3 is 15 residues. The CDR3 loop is CASSGNGRYMDTQYF. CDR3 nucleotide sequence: TGTGCCAGCAGCGGAAACGGACGTTATATGGATACGCAGTATTTT.

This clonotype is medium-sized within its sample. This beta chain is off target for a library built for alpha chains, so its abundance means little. CDR3 DNA sequence: TGTGCCAGCAGCGTAGCGAGCGGGAGGGCCTACGAGCAGTACTTC. Protein: CASSVASGRAYEQYF. The chain joins TRBV9 to TRBJ2-7; TRBD2 matches 10 bases. In germline, CDR1 is SGDLS, CDR2 YYNGEE. Losses at the gene ends were 0 bases for V and 2 bases for J; bases not matched to a gene: 2. This CDR3 contains 15 residues.

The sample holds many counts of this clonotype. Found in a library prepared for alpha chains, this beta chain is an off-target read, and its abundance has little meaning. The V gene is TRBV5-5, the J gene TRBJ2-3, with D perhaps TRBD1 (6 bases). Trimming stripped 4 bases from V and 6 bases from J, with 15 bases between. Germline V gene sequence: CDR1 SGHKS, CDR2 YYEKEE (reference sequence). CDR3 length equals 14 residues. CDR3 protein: CASSAGQFGDTQYF. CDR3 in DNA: TGTGCCAGCAGCGCCGGACAGTTCGGTGATACGCAGTATTTT.